This is a list of T cell receptor beta chains from one sample in a study of blood T cell repertoires in COVID-19. Produced via immunoSEQ multiplex PCR; TCRdb's table is partial and in-frame only. The sample records about 300,000 clones, roughly 86% being singletons. Material: PBMCs or T cells enriched from blood (not recorded which). The receptors here all came from a woman between 45 and 60 years old who had been exposed to COVID-19. CDR3s include the opening cysteine and the closing phenylalanine or tryptophan. D genes are given only for firm matches.

>TRBJ1-5|NA|TRBV7-6
CASSLAQGLEQPQHF
>TRBJ1-2|TRBD1|TRBV29-1
CSVNKGGTGTGGGYTF
>TRBJ1-1|NA|TRBV11-2
CASSTGYGVNTEAFF
>TRBJ1-2|NA|TRBV27
CASSLVGSPNYGYTF
>TRBJ1-3|NA|TRBV2
CASSTGGRSSGNTIYF
>TRBJ1-5|NA|TRBV6-5
CASSERAVGGQPQHF
>TRBJ1-5|NA|TRBV30
CAWSYPGNQPQHF
>TRBJ1-2|TRBD1|TRBV6-5
CASSLTGNYGYTF
>TRBJ1-4|NA|TRBV12-3/TRBV12-4
CASSLAGDEKLFF
>TRBJ1-2|NA|TRBV28
CASSLDYGYTF
>TRBJ1-4|NA|TRBV4-1
CASSQDNRPATNEKLFF
>TRBJ1-1|TRBD1|TRBV5-4
CASGQGEQSEAFF
>TRBJ2-2|NA|TRBV4-1
CASSQNGRGNTGELFF
>TRBJ2-7|TRBD1|TRBV7-9
CASSLGLVGQGDHEQYF
>TRBJ2-5|TRBD2|TRBV28
CASSFSGSVKTQYF
>TRBJ1-1|TRBD1|TRBV4-1
CASSPWRGLSTEAFF
>TRBJ2-1|NA|TRBV4-2
CASSQGLLVKSYNEQFF